Listed below are T cell receptor beta chains from one sample, sequenced in a study of blood T cell repertoires in COVID-19. The assay was immunoSEQ multiplex PCR, and TCRdb's table has in-frame clones only and misses some. The sample contains a few hundred thousand clones, 70% to 90% of which appear only once. Sequenced material: peripheral blood. The receptor set was obtained from a woman in her sixties or seventies with acute or convalescent COVID-19. CDR3s include the opening cysteine and the closing phenylalanine or tryptophan. Each record gives: clone size, V gene, D gene, J gene, CDR3 protein, CDR3 DNA. A D gene is named only where the DNA matches it firmly. A row's size may be missing; if present it is once, few, many or a size class.

>few|TRBV5-1|.|TRBJ1-2
CASSSRSYGYTF
TGCGCCAGCAGCTCGCGAAGCTATGGCTACACCTTC
>once|TRBV5-1|.|TRBJ1-1
CASSPGQPNTEAFF
TGCGCCAGCAGCCCCGGACAGCCGAACACTGAAGCTTTCTTT
>.|TRBV25-1|TRBD1|TRBJ2-3
CASSAYIGQGSTDTQYF
TGTGCCAGCAGTGCCTATATTGGACAGGGGAGCACAGATACGCAGTATTTT
>.|TRBV5-1|TRBD1|TRBJ1-2
CASSWDRGNYGYTF
TGCGCCAGCAGCTGGGACAGGGGAAACTATGGCTACACCTTC
>.|TRBV5-4|.|TRBJ2-2
CASSLPGNTGELFF
TGTGCCAGCAGCCTGCCCGGGAACACCGGGGAGCTGTTTTTT
>.|TRBV5-4|TRBD1|TRBJ1-5
CASSLFPDRVQPQHF
TGTGCCAGCAGCTTGTTCCCGGACAGGGTTCAGCCCCAGCATTTT
>.|TRBV7-9|.|TRBJ1-1
CASSFTLGRTGKPFF
TGTGCCAGCAGCTTTACCCTAGGACGGACGGGGAAGCCTTTCTTT
>.|TRBV10-3|.|TRBJ1-1
CAIRSTPNTEAFF
TGTGCCATTCGGAGCACTCCGAACACTGAAGCTTTCTTT
>once|TRBV3-1/TRBV3-2|.|TRBJ1-2
CASRGGGGYTF
TGTGCCAGCAGGGGGGGTGGAGGCTACACCTTC
>.|TRBV11-2|TRBD1|TRBJ1-2
CASSSWTGTNYGYTF
TGTGCCAGCAGCTCTTGGACAGGGACTAACTATGGCTACACCTTC
>few|TRBV16|.|TRBJ2-1
CASSQSGLLTGDNEQFF
TGTGCCAGCAGCCAATCGGGGCTCCTAACGGGGGACAATGAGCAGTTCTTC